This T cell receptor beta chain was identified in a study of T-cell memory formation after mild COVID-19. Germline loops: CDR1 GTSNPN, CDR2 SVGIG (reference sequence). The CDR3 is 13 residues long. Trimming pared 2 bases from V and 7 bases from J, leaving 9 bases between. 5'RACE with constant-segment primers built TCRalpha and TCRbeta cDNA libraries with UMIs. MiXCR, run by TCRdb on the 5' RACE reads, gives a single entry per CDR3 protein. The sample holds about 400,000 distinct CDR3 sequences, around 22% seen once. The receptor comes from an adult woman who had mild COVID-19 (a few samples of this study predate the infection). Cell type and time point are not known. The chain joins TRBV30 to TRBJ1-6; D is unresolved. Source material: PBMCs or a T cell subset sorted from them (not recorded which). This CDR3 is CAWSYSENSPLHF. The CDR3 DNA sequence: TGTGCCTGGAGTTACAGTGAGAATTCACCCCTCCACTTT.